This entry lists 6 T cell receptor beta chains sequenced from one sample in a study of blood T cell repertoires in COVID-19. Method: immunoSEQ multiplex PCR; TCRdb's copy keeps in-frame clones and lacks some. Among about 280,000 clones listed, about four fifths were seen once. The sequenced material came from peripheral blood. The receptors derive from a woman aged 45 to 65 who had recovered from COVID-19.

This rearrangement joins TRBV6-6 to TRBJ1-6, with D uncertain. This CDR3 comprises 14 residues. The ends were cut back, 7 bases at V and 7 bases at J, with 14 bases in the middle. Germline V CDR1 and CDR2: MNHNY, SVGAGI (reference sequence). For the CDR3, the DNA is TGTGCCAGCACCCGGGAGGGAAACAATTCACCCCTCCACTTT. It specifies CASTREGNNSPLHF.

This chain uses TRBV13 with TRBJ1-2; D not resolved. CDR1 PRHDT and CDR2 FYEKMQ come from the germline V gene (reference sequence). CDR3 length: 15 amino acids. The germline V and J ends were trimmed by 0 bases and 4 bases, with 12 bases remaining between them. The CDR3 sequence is CASSLGQRVSYGYTF. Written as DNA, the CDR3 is TGTGCCAGCAGCTTAGGCCAGCGGGTCTCCTATGGCTACACCTTC.

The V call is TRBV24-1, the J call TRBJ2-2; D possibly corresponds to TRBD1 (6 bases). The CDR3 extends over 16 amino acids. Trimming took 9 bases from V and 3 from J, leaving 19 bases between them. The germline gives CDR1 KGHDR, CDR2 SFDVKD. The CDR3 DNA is TGTGCCACCGCGAAGGCCCGCCCAGGGGACACCGGGGAGCTGTTTTTT. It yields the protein CATAKARPGDTGELFF.

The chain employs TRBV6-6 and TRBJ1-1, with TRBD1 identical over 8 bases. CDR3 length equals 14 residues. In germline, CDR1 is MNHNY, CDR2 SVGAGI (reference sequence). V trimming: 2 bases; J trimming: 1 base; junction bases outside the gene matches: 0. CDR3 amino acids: CASSYGTGNTEAFF. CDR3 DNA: TGTGCCAGCAGTTACGGGACAGGGAACACTGAAGCTTTCTTT.

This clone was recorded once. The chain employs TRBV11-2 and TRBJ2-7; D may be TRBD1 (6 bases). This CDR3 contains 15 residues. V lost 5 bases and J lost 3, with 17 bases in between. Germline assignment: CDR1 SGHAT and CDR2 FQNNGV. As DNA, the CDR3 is TGTGCCAGCAGCATAAGGACAGATACAAACTACGAGCAGTACTTC. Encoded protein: CASSIRTDTNYEQYF.

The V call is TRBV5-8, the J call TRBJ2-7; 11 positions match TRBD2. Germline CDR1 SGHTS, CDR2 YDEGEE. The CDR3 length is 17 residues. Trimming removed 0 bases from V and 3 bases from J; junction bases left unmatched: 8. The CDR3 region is CASSLVLAGGWSYEQYF. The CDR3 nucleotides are TGTGCCAGCAGCTTGGTGCTAGCGGGAGGATGGAGCTACGAGCAGTACTTC. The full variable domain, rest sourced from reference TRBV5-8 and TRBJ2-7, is EAGVTQSPTHLIKTRGQQATLRCSPISGHTSVYWYQQALGLGLQFLLWYDEGEERNRGNFPPRFSGRQFPNYSSELNVNALELEDSALYLCASSLVLAGGWSYEQYFGPGTRLTVT.